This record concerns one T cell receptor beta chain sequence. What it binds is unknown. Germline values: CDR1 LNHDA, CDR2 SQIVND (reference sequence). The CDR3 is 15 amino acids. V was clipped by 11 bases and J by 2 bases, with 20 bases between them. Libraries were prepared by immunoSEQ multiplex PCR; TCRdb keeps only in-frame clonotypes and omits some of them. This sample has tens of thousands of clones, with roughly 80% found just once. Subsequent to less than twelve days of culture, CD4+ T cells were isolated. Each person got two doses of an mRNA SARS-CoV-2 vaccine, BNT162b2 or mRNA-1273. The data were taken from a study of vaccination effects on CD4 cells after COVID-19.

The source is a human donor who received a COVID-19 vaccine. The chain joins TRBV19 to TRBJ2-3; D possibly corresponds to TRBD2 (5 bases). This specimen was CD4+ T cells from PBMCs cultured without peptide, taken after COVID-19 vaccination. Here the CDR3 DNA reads TGTGCCCCCTCTCGGGGTAGGTTTAACACAGATACGCAGTATTTT. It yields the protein CAPSRGRFNTDTQYF. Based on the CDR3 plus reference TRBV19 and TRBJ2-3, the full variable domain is DGGITQSPKYLFRKEGQNVTLSCEQNLNHDAMYWYRQDPGQGLRLIYYSQIVNDFQKGDIAEGYSVSREKKESFPLTVTSAQKNPTAFYLCAPSRGRFNTDTQYFGPGTRLTVL.